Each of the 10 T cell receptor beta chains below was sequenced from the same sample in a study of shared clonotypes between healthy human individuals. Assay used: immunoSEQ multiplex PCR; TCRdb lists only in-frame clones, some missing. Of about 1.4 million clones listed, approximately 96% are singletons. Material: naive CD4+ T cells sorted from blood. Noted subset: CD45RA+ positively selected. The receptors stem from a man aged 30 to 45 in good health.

In nucleotides, the CDR3 is TGCGCCAGCAGCTCGACCCCCGGGACAGGGGGGATCTCTGGGGCCAACGTCCTGACTTTC. Translated, it gives CASSSTPGTGGISGANVLTF. This chain connects TRBV5-1 to TRBJ2-6, with TRBD1 matching over 11 bases. The germline gives CDR1 SGHRS, CDR2 YFSETQ. The CDR3 covers 20 residues. J lost 0 bases, V lost 3 bases, and 11 bases had no gene match.

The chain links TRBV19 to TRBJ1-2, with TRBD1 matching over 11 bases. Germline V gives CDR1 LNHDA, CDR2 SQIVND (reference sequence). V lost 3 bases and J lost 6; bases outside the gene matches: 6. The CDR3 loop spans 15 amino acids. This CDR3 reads CASSILGQGADGYTF. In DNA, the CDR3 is TGTGCCAGTAGTATCCTCGGACAGGGGGCCGATGGCTACACCTTC.

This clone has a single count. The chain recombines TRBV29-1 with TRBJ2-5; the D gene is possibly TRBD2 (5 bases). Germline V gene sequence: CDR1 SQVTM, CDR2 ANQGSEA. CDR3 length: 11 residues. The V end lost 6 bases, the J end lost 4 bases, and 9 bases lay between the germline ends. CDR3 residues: CSVLGGETQYF. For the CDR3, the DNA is TGCAGCGTACTAGGAGGAGAGACCCAGTACTTC.

CDR3 coding DNA: TGCAGCGTTGAAAGGCCGAGTAGCACAGATACGCAGTATTTT. Translation gives CSVERPSSTDTQYF. This chain links TRBV29-1 with TRBJ2-3; D unresolved. Trimming shortened V by 2 bases and J by 0 bases, and 9 bases separated the two germline ends. This CDR3 spans 14 amino acids. Germline V gives CDR1 SQVTM, CDR2 ANQGSEA.

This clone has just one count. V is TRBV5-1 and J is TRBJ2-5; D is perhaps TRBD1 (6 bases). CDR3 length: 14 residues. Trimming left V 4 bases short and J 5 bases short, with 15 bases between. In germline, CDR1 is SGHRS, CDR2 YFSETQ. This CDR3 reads CASSTRTAGETQYF. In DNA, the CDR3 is TGCGCCAGCAGCACCCGGACAGCCGGGGAGACCCAGTACTTC.

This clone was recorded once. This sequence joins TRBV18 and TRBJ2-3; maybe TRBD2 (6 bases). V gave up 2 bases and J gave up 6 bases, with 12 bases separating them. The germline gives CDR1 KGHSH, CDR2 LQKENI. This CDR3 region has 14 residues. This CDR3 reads CASSPSGRGDTQYF. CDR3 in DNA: TGTGCCAGCTCACCATCAGGACGGGGGGATACGCAGTATTTT.

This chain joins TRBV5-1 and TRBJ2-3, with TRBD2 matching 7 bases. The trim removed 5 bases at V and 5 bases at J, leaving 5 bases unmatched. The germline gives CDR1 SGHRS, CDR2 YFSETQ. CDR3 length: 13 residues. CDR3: CASRGEGRDTQYF. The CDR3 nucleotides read TGCGCCAGCAGGGGGGAGGGCAGAGATACGCAGTATTTT.

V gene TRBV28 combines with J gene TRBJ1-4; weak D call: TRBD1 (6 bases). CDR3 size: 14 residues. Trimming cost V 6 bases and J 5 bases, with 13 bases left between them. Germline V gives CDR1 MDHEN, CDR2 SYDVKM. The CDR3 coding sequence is TGTGCCAGCAGCGGACAGATCGCAAATGAAAAACTGTTTTTT. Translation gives CASSGQIANEKLFF.

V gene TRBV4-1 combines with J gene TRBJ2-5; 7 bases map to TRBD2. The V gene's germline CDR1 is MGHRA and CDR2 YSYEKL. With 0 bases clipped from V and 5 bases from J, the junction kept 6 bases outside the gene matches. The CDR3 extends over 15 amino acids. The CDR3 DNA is TGCGCCAGCAGCCAAGATGGGACTAACGGGGAGACCCAGTACTTC. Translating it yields CASSQDGTNGETQYF.

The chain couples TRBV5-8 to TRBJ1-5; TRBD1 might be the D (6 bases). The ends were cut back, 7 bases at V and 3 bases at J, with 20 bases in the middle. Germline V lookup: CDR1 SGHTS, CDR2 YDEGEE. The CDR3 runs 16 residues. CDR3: CASRKPQGSANQPQHF. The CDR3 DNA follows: TGTGCCAGCCGAAAACCCCAGGGGTCTGCCAATCAGCCCCAGCATTTT.